This is a list of T cell receptor beta chains from one sample in a study of blood T cell repertoires in COVID-19. Assay used: immunoSEQ multiplex PCR; TCRdb lists only in-frame clones, some missing. Seen here are under 130,000 clones, roughly 87% observed once, and the top ten hold 6.2%. The sequenced sample consisted of peripheral blood. These receptors were collected from a human donor in a cohort sampled during active COVID-19. Both conserved end residues are part of each CDR3. D genes are given only for firm matches. Clone sizes are given selectively: once, few, many, or a class where the clone is expanded.

v_gene,d_gene,j_gene,abundance,CDR3nt,CDR3aa
TRBV5-1,TRBD1,TRBJ1-1,-,TGCGCCAGCAGCTTTTCTAGCAACAGGGGGCCGAACACTGAAGCTTTCTTT,CASSFSSNRGPNTEAFF
TRBV7-2,TRBD2,TRBJ2-3,once,TGTGCCAGCAGCTTTCGACTAGCGGGAGGTTTCACAGATACGCAGTATTTT,CASSFRLAGGFTDTQYF
TRBV28,-,TRBJ1-2,-,TGTGCCAGCAGTTCCCAGGGGACCTATGGCTACACCTTC,CASSSQGTYGYTF
TRBV27,-,TRBJ2-7,-,TGTGCCAGCATCCCGACGGGGGGCCCCTACGAGCAGTACTTC,CASIPTGGPYEQYF
TRBV30,TRBD1,TRBJ2-5,-,TGTGCCTGGACCAGGGGGCGTCAAGAGACCCAGTACTTC,CAWTRGRQETQYF
TRBV7-8,-,TRBJ2-7,-,TGTGCCAGCGGTTTGGGCCACGAGCAGTACTTC,CASGLGHEQYF
TRBV29-1,TRBD1,TRBJ1-4,once,TGCAGCGTTTTAACGACAGGGGGCGGAGAAAAACTGTTTTTT,CSVLTTGGGEKLFF
TRBV25-1,TRBD1,TRBJ2-7,once,TGTGCCAGCAGTCCCCTAGGACAGGGTTACGAGCAGTACTTC,CASSPLGQGYEQYF
TRBV3-1/TRBV3-2,TRBD2,TRBJ2-1,-,TGTGCCAGCAGCCAAGATAAGGCTAGCGGGGTCGGTTGGCCCTACAATGAGCAGTTCTTC,CASSQDKASGVGWPYNEQFF
TRBV7-9,-,TRBJ1-1,-,TGTGCCAGCAGCTTAGCGCAGTCGCTTGAAGCTTTCTTT,CASSLAQSLEAFF
TRBV9,TRBD1,TRBJ2-1,-,TGTGCCAGCAGCGTAGGCGGGGGGACAGGGGGCCTCAATGAGCAGTTCTTC,CASSVGGGTGGLNEQFF
TRBV4-2,TRBD2,TRBJ2-4,-,TGTGCCGGCTCGACCATAGCGGGAGCGGGAAACATTCAGTACTTC,CAGSTIAGAGNIQYF
TRBV5-1,TRBD1,TRBJ2-7,-,TGCGCCAGCAGACAGGGGGACAACTACGAGCAGTACTTC,CASRQGDNYEQYF
TRBV18,-,TRBJ1-5,-,TGTGCCAGCTCACCAACGGGAAATCAGCCCCAGCATTTT,CASSPTGNQPQHF
TRBV28,-,TRBJ1-1,-,TGTGCCAGCAGTCCGATACTGCAGGGGCGGACTGAAGCTTTCTTT,CASSPILQGRTEAFF
TRBV2,TRBD1,TRBJ2-3,-,TGTGCCTCTAGGGACAGGGCAGATACGCAGTATTTT,CASRDRADTQYF
TRBV7-2,-,TRBJ1-3,-,TGTGCCAGCAGCTTAGAAGTGCGGGCGTCAGGACCGTTAAACACCATATATTTT,CASSLEVRASGPLNTIYF
TRBV30,TRBD1,TRBJ1-1,-,TGTGCCTGGAGTCCCCGACAGGGGGCTGAAGCTTTCTTT,CAWSPRQGAEAFF
TRBV6-6,TRBD1,TRBJ2-7,-,TGTGCCAGCAGTCAATCGACAGGGTGGACCGAGCAGTACTTC,CASSQSTGWTEQYF
TRBV6-1,-,TRBJ1-5,-,TGTGTCAGCAGTGAATTTCGGGTCAATCAGCCCCAGCATTTT,CVSSEFRVNQPQHF
TRBV30,-,TRBJ2-2,-,TGTGCCTGGAAGGGGGTTGCCACCGGGGAGCTGTTTTTT,CAWKGVATGELFF
TRBV3-1/TRBV3-2,TRBD1,TRBJ2-2,once,TGTGCCAGCAGGCAGGGGGCGGGTGGCACCGGGGAGCTGTTTTTT,CASRQGAGGTGELFF
TRBV5-1,-,TRBJ1-3,few,TGCGCCAGCAGCCCTAGCGTCCAGCGGGGAAGTGGTGGAAACACCATATATTTT,CASSPSVQRGSGGNTIYF
TRBV27,-,TRBJ2-1,-,TGTGCCAGCAGTTTAGGCCCGGCGGGCAATGAGCAGTTCTTC,CASSLGPAGNEQFF
TRBV5-1,TRBD1,TRBJ1-2,few,TGCGCCAGCAGCGGACAGGGAAACTATGGCTACACCTTC,CASSGQGNYGYTF
TRBV9,TRBD1,TRBJ1-3,-,TGTGCCAGCAGCGGTATCGACAGGGGGCCCTCTGGAAACACCATATATTTT,CASSGIDRGPSGNTIYF
TRBV2,TRBD1,TRBJ2-2,-,TGTGCCAGCAGCCATACCGGGACAGGGGGTCGTGGAGGGGAGCTGTTTTTT,CASSHTGTGGRGGELFF
TRBV6-5,TRBD1,TRBJ2-2,-,TGTGCCAGCAGGAAGACAGGGTTGAACACCGGGGAGCTGTTTTTT,CASRKTGLNTGELFF
TRBV9,-,TRBJ2-1,-,TGTGCCAGCAGCGCGAGACTAGGTGGTGAGCAGTTCTTC,CASSARLGGEQFF
TRBV3-1/TRBV3-2,TRBD2,TRBJ2-1,-,TGTGCCAGCAGCCAAGGCGGACTAGCGGGGAGCTCCTACAATGAGCAGTTCTTC,CASSQGGLAGSSYNEQFF
TRBV5-1,-,TRBJ2-5,-,TGCGCCAGCAGCTTCCTCAGGGAAGAGACCCAGTACTTC,CASSFLREETQYF
TRBV19,-,TRBJ2-7,-,TGTGCCAGTAGTGACGAACAGGGCTACGAGCAGTACTTC,CASSDEQGYEQYF
TRBV15,TRBD1,TRBJ1-1,-,TGTGCCACCAGCCCGACAGGGTTAACTGAAGCTTTCTTT,CATSPTGLTEAFF
TRBV9,-,TRBJ1-4,-,TGTGCCAGCAGCGTAGATCCTTCGGAGGACAGCGATGAAAAACTGTTTTTT,CASSVDPSEDSDEKLFF
TRBV5-1,-,TRBJ1-4,-,TGCGCCAGCAGCTTAAACACGGGAACTAATGAAAAACTGTTTTTT,CASSLNTGTNEKLFF
TRBV19,TRBD1,TRBJ1-5,-,TGTGCCAGTAGTATAGAGCGGACAGGCTACAATCAGCCCCAGCATTTT,CASSIERTGYNQPQHF
TRBV11-3,-,TRBJ2-2,-,TGTGCCAGCAGCTCGGAGAGTCACGGGGAGCTGTTTTTT,CASSSESHGELFF
TRBV5-6,-,TRBJ1-1,-,TGTGCCAGCAGCTTGACCAGGGGCACTGAAGCTTTCTTT,CASSLTRGTEAFF
TRBV30,-,TRBJ2-1,-,TGTGCCTGGAATGAGTTCTACAATGAGCAGTTCTTC,CAWNEFYNEQFF
TRBV7-2,TRBD2,TRBJ2-3,-,TGTGCCAGCAGCTTAGCGTTGGCGGGGGGGCCGGGCACAGATACGCAGTATTTT,CASSLALAGGPGTDTQYF
TRBV9,TRBD1,TRBJ2-7,-,TGTGCCAGCAGCGTAGGACAGGGGGCTATTTACGAGCAGTACTTC,CASSVGQGAIYEQYF
TRBV19,TRBD1,TRBJ2-7,-,TGTGCCAGTAGTATGACAGGGGGCAGGTACGAGCAGTACTTC,CASSMTGGRYEQYF